The rows below give T cell receptor beta chains drawn from one sample of a study of a mutant IDH1 vaccine in newly diagnosed glioma. Antigens of these TCRs are unknown. Profiling relied on immunoSEQ multiplex PCR, and the TCRdb table lists in-frame clones only, not all of them. The table includes about 69,000 clones, 85% to 90% detected once. Sequences were derived from PBMCs, sampled from a glioma patient whose treatment included an IDH1 peptide vaccine. These receptors all come from a man aged 30 to 39 with glioma. CDR3s leave out the opening cysteine and the closing phenylalanine or tryptophan.

v_gene,j_gene,CDR3aa
TRBV27,TRBJ1-2,ASRVRGSDGYT
TRBV5-4,TRBJ1-2,ASSLLWDRGRYGYT
TRBV28,TRBJ2-1,ASSDTSGSPYNEQF
TRBV4-3,TRBJ2-1,ASSQSTAKLYNEQF
TRBV7-2,TRBJ2-7,ASSRWTSYEQY
TRBV28,TRBJ1-1,ASSLGNTEAF
TRBV19,TRBJ2-5,ASSSRLAGVQETQY
TRBV11-1,TRBJ1-2,ASSDQQGVYGYT
TRBV6-9,TRBJ1-5,ASSMGANNQPQH
TRBV7-2,TRBJ2-1,ASSFPYNEQF
TRBV10-3,TRBJ2-7,AISEVRQGIHEQY
TRBV7-2,TRBJ2-7,ASSPPTTFSYEQY